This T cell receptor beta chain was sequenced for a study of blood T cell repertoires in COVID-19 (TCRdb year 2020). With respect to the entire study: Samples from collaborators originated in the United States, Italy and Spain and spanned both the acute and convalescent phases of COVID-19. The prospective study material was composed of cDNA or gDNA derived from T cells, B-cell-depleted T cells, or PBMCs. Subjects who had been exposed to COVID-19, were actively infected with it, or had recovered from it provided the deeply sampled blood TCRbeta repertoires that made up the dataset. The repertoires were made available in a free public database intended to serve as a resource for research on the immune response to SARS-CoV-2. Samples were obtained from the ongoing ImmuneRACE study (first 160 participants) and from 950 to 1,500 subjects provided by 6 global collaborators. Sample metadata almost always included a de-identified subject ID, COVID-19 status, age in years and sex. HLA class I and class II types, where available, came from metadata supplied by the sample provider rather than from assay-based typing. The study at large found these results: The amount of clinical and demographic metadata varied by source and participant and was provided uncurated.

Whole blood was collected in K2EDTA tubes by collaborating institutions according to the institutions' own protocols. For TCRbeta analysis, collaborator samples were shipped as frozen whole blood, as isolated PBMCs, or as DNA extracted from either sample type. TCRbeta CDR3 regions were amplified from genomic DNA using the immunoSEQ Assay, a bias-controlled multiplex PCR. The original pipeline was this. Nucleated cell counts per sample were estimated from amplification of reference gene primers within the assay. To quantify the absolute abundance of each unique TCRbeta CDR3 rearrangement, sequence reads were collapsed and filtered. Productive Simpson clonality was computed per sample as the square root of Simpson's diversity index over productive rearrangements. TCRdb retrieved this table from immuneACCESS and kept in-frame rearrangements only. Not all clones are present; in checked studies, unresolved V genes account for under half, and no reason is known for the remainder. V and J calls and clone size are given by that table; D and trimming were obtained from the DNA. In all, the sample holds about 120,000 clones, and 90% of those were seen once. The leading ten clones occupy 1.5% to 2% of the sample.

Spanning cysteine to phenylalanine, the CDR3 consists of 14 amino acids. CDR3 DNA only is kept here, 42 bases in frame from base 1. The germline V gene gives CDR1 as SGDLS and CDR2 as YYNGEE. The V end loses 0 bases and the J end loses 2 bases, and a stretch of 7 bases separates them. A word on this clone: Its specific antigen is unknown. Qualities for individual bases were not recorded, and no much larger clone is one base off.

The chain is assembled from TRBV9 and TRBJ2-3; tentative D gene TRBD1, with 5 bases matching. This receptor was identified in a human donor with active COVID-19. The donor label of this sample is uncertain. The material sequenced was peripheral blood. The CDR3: CASSVGQPTDTQYF. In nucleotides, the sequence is TGTGCCAGCAGCGTAGGACAGCCCACAGATACGCAGTATTTT.